The 31 T cell receptor beta chains given below trace back to one sample, sequenced in a study of Graves' ophthalmopathy and Graves' hyperthyroidism. Using RNA transcripts, the TCR beta CDR3 regions were amplified. HTBI primers were employed in first-round RT-PCR, then a second-round multiplex PCR followed. TCRdb fed the multiplex PCR reads into MiXCR, producing one record per CDR3 protein. Seen here are about 220,000 distinct CDR3 sequences, around a fifth observed once, and the top ten hold roughly 45%. The sequenced sample consisted of peripheral blood. All receptors derive from a woman in her forties or fifties with Graves' ophthalmopathy.

This clonotype was recorded many times. V and J are TRBV6-1 and TRBJ1-2; D ambiguous. Germline CDR1 and CDR2: MNHNS and SASEGT. V was shortened by 7 bases and J by 7 bases, with 13 bases between the two germline ends. The length of the CDR3 is 12 residues. The CDR3 reads CASKSQPGGYTF. CDR3 DNA sequence: TGTGCCAGCAAAAGTCAGCCGGGTGGCTACACCTTC.

This clonotype was recorded many times. This rearrangement joins TRBV9 to TRBJ1-1; perhaps TRBD1 as D (5 bases). This CDR3 spans 17 amino acids. Germline V gene sequence: CDR1 SGDLS, CDR2 YYNGEE. The germline V and J ends were trimmed by 0 bases and 4 bases, with 19 bases remaining between them. CDR3 DNA sequence: TGTGCCAGCAGCGTAGGCGCGGGTGGGGCCTTGAGCACTGAAGCTTTCTTT. Translating it yields CASSVGAGGALSTEAFF. Looking up the rest from reference TRBV9 and TRBJ1-1 gives the full variable domain: DSGVTQTPKHLITATGQRVTLRCSPRSGDLSVYWYQQSLDQGLQFLIQYYNGEERAKGNILERFSAQQFPDLHSELNLSSLELGDSALYFCASSVGAGGALSTEAFFGQGTRLTVV.

The CDR3, as DNA: TGTGCCAGTACCAGGTCCGGACATAATAATTCACCCCTCCACTTT. It translates to CASTRSGHNNSPLHF. The rearrangement links TRBV19 to TRBJ1-6, with TRBD1 as a possible D gene (5 bases). V was cut by 7 bases and J by 5 bases, with 15 bases left in between. The length of the CDR3 is 15 residues. The germline V gene has CDR1 LNHDA and CDR2 SQIVND (reference sequence). Combining the CDR3 with reference TRBV19 and TRBJ1-6 gives the whole variable domain DGGITQSPKYLFRKEGQNVTLSCEQNLNHDAMYWYRQDPGQGLRLIYYSQIVNDFQKGDIAEGYSVSREKKESFPLTVTSAQKNPTAFYLCASTRSGHNNSPLHFGNGTRLTVT.

The sample holds many counts of this clonotype. J is TRBJ2-4 and V is TRBV20-1; no clear D gene. Germline CDR1 reads DFQATT; CDR2 reads SNEGSKA (reference sequence). CDR3 length: 16 amino acids. Trimming removed 0 bases from V and 0 bases from J, with 12 bases in between. In DNA form, the CDR3 reads TGCAGTGCTAGAGATTACTCGACAAAAGCCAAAAACATTCAGTACTTC. It encodes CSARDYSTKAKNIQYF.

This clonotype was seen ten or more times. The chain recombines TRBV4-1 with TRBJ1-5; D gene unclear. With 1 base removed from V and 3 bases from J, the gap between germline ends came to 13 bases. Germline CDR1 and CDR2: MGHRA and YSYEKL. The CDR3 has 16 residues. The CDR3 sequence is CASSQVVGIANQPQHF. CDR3 DNA sequence: TGCGCCAGCAGCCAAGTGGTAGGGATCGCCAATCAGCCCCAGCATTTT.

The chain links TRBV13 to TRBJ2-4, with D possibly TRBD2 on 6 matching bases. The CDR3 runs to 21 residues. In germline, CDR1 is PRHDT, CDR2 FYEKMQ (reference sequence). The V gene lost 8 bases and the J gene lost 1 base, with 33 bases spanning the gap. The CDR3 coding sequence is TGTGCCAGCGGACGGGGGTGGGAGAAGTCCTGGGAAATGCCGGCCAAAAACATTCAGTACTTC. As protein: CASGRGWEKSWEMPAKNIQYF.

The chain links TRBV20-1 to TRBJ2-7; D is undetermined. CDR3 length: 12 amino acids. Deletions cut 1 base from V and 4 bases from J, with 8 bases between. Germline V gene sequence: CDR1 DFQATT, CDR2 SNEGSKA (reference sequence). DNA for the CDR3: TGCAGTGCTAGAGCTATTAAGTACGAGCAGTACTTC. This gives the protein CSARAIKYEQYF.

This clonotype was detected a few times. The chain couples TRBV11-1 to TRBJ1-5, with a weak D call TRBD1 (6 bases). Germline CDR1 is SGHAT and CDR2 is FQDESV (reference sequence). Trimming left V 5 bases short and J 0 bases short, with 20 bases between. The CDR3 is 18 residues long. The CDR3 protein is CASSREDSYLNSNQPQHF. The DNA of the CDR3 is TGTGCCAGCAGCCGGGAGGACAGCTACTTGAATAGCAATCAGCCCCAGCATTTT.

The table lists this clonotype with a few counts. The rearrangement links TRBV11-2 to TRBJ2-2, with 9 positions matching TRBD1. V lost 5 bases and J lost 3; bases outside the gene matches: 4. The CDR3 totals 15 residues. From germline, CDR1 is SGHAT and CDR2 FQNNGV. The CDR3 DNA reads TGTGCCAGCAGCCTGACAGGGGGTTACACCGGGGAGCTGTTTTTT. It specifies CASSLTGGYTGELFF.

This clonotype occurred many times. V is TRBV10-3 and J is TRBJ2-7, with 7 bases aligning to TRBD1. The CDR3 extends over 14 amino acids. The germline gives CDR1 ENHRY, CDR2 SYGVKD. V lost 6 bases and J lost 0; bases outside the gene matches: 5. The CDR3 nucleotides read TGTGCCATCAGCCTACAGGGGAACTCCTACGAGCAGTACTTC. Encoded protein: CAISLQGNSYEQYF.

This clonotype was recorded many times. The V and J genes are TRBV20-1 and TRBJ2-5; D perhaps matches TRBD2 (6 bases). V was shortened by 2 bases and J by 3 bases, with 19 bases between the two germline ends. The CDR3 loop spans 16 amino acids. Germline assignment: CDR1 DFQATT and CDR2 SNEGSKA (reference sequence). Written as DNA, the CDR3 is TGCAGTGCTAGATCCGGCGGGGCGGGAATAGAAGAGACCCAGTACTTC. Protein sequence: CSARSGGAGIEETQYF.

In its sample, this clonotype was seen many times. This sequence joins TRBV20-1 and TRBJ1-6; D may be TRBD1 (5 bases). V lost 5 bases, J lost 0 bases, and 20 bases lay in between. This CDR3 has 18 residues. The V gene's germline CDR1 is DFQATT and CDR2 SNEGSKA (reference sequence). CDR3 residues: CSAPNLRQISSYNSPLHF. Here the CDR3 DNA reads TGCAGTGCTCCAAACCTTAGACAGATCAGCTCCTATAATTCACCCCTCCACTTT.

This clonotype was observed many times. V and J are TRBV6-1 and TRBJ2-1; TRBD2 agrees at 10 bases. Trimming took 2 bases from V and 2 from J; bases not matched to a gene: 0. Germline loops: CDR1 MNHNS, CDR2 SASEGT. The CDR3 totals 15 residues. In nucleotides, the CDR3 is TGTGCCAGCAGTGAACTAGCGGGAGCCTACAATGAGCAGTTCTTC. This translates into CASSELAGAYNEQFF.

The V gene is TRBV30, the J gene TRBJ2-7, with 8 nucleotides matching TRBD2. V shed 2 bases and J 0 bases; nucleotides not matched to a gene: 3. This CDR3 region has 14 residues. The germline gives CDR1 GTSNPN, CDR2 SVGIG (reference sequence). The CDR3 nucleotides read TGTGCCTGGAGTCGGGAGGGATTCTCCTACGAGCAGTACTTC. Amino acid sequence: CAWSREGFSYEQYF.

The chain combines TRBV15 with TRBJ2-7, with D perhaps TRBD1 (5 bases). Germline lookup yields CDR1 LNHNV and CDR2 YYDKDF (reference sequence). Trimming shortened V by 10 bases and J by 3 bases, and 10 bases separated the two germline ends. The CDR3 spans 11 residues. CDR3 residues: CASQGSYEQYF. CDR3 DNA: TGTGCCAGCCAGGGTAGCTACGAGCAGTACTTC.

V and J are TRBV7-8 and TRBJ2-7, with 7 bases fitting TRBD2. The germline gives CDR1 SGHVS, CDR2 FQNEAQ. V dropped 5 bases and J dropped 1; count of bases not matched to a gene: 14. CDR3 length: 17 residues. CDR3 sequence reads: CASSHPGRGMISYEQYF. The CDR3 DNA is TGTGCCAGCAGCCACCCGGGGAGGGGAATGATATCCTACGAGCAGTACTTC.

The table lists this clonotype with many counts. This chain uses TRBV4-2 with TRBJ2-5, with D perhaps given as TRBD1 or TRBD2 (5 bases each). The CDR3 is 15 residues long. The V end was cut by 1 base, the J end by 1 base, with 10 bases between. CDR1 is LGHNA and CDR2 is YNFKEQ in the germline V gene. The CDR3 region has the DNA TGTGCCAGCAGCCAAGCCCCGGGACCCCAAGAGACCCAGTACTTC. The encoded protein is CASSQAPGPQETQYF.

The genes are TRBV6-1 and TRBJ2-5; D gene unclear. With 4 bases removed from V and 5 bases from J, the gap between germline ends came to 14 bases. The CDR3 sequence is 14 residues long. CDR1 and CDR2 from the germline V gene are MNHNS and SASEGT. The DNA of the CDR3 is TGTGCCAGCAGTGGCTTGAGCACGGCGGAGACCCAGTACTTC. As protein: CASSGLSTAETQYF.

This clonotype appeared a few times. The rearrangement uses TRBV24-1 and TRBJ1-1; 9 positions agree with TRBD1. The V gene's germline CDR1 is KGHDR and CDR2 SFDVKD. This CDR3 has 15 residues. V shed 4 bases, J shed 4 bases, and the junction held 6 bases outside the gene matches. The CDR3: CATSEGTGYATEAFF. The CDR3 DNA is TGTGCCACCAGTGAGGGGACAGGGTACGCCACTGAAGCTTTCTTT.

This clonotype was seen at least ten times. J is TRBJ2-7 and V is TRBV11-3, with 9 nucleotides matching TRBD2. There are 18 residues in the CDR3. The germline V gene encodes CDR1 SGHNT and CDR2 YENEEA. V gave up 1 base and J gave up 2 bases; unmatched junction bases: 12. In DNA form, the CDR3 reads TGTGCCAGCAGCTTAGTTGCGGGAGGGGAGTTGATCGCCTACGAGCAGTACTTC. Translating it yields CASSLVAGGELIAYEQYF.

This clonotype came up many times. V is TRBV11-2 and J is TRBJ2-7; D is possibly TRBD2 (5 bases). V was shortened by 1 base and J by 2 bases, with 6 bases between the two germline ends. The CDR3 has 13 amino acids. The germline V gene encodes CDR1 SGHAT and CDR2 FQNNGV. The CDR3 here is CASSLAGTYEQYF. CDR3 nucleotides: TGTGCCAGCAGCTTAGCGGGAACCTACGAGCAGTACTTC.

This clonotype was found many times. In DNA form, the CDR3 reads TGTGCCAGCAGCCGGGACTACTCCGAGCAGTACTTC. Its translation is CASSRDYSEQYF. The rearrangement uses TRBV7-9 and TRBJ2-7, with 7 bases fitting TRBD2. V dropped 5 bases and J dropped 6; count of bases not matched to a gene: 4. CDR1 is SEHNR and CDR2 is FQNEAQ in the germline V gene (reference sequence). CDR3 length: 12 residues.

This clonotype has ten or more counts. The chain recombines TRBV20-1 with TRBJ1-5, with D unresolved. The CDR3 extends over 14 amino acids. Trimming pared 3 bases from V and 1 base from J, leaving 10 bases between. Germline V gene lookup returns CDR1 DFQATT and CDR2 SNEGSKA (reference sequence). For the CDR3, the DNA is TGCAGTGCTAGTCGTTACGGGAGCAATCAGCCCCAGCATTTT. Translated: CSASRYGSNQPQHF.

This clonotype was recorded many times. The chain joins TRBV6-2 or TRBV6-3 to TRBJ2-7; 9 bases are a match to TRBD2. The ends lost 5 bases at V and 3 bases at J; junction bases unmatched: 2. This CDR3 region has 13 residues. The germline V gene encodes CDR1 MNHEY and CDR2 SVGEGT. The CDR3, as DNA: TGTGCCAGCAGTCGTAGCGGGGGCTACGAGCAGTACTTC. Residues: CASSRSGGYEQYF.

The chain joins TRBV6-2 or TRBV6-3 to TRBJ1-1; D is ambiguous. Germline values: CDR1 MNHEY, CDR2 SVGEGT. CDR3 length equals 17 residues. With 5 bases removed from V and 4 bases from J, the gap between germline ends came to 23 bases. The CDR3: CASSPPLGKRGGTEAFF. In DNA form, the CDR3 reads TGTGCCAGCAGTCCCCCCCTCGGAAAACGGGGTGGCACTGAAGCTTTCTTT.

This clonotype was counted ten times or more. The chain couples TRBV28 to TRBJ2-7; D is unclear. Trimming stripped 6 bases from V and 2 bases from J, with 11 bases between. The germline CDR1 and CDR2 sequences are MDHEN and SYDVKM. This CDR3 has 13 amino acids. DNA of the CDR3: TGTGCCAGCAGCGCGACACCAACCTACGAGCAGTACTTC. Amino acids: CASSATPTYEQYF. Variable domain in full (rest from reference TRBV28 and TRBJ2-7): DVKVTQSSRYLVKRTGEKVFLECVQDMDHENMFWYRQDPGLGLRLIYFSYDVKMKEKGDIPEGYSVSREKKERFSLILESASTNQTSMYLCASSATPTYEQYFGPGTRLTVT.

This clonotype was picked up many times. The V call is TRBV20-1, the J call TRBJ2-7; 7 bases are a match to TRBD2. The CDR3 totals 14 residues. The junction had 4 bases not matched to a gene; V was cut back by 0 bases and J by 2 bases. Per the germline V gene, CDR1 is DFQATT and CDR2 is SNEGSKA (reference sequence). CDR3 amino acids: CSARDLGLTYEQYF. The CDR3 DNA follows: TGCAGTGCTAGAGATTTGGGACTAACCTACGAGCAGTACTTC.

This clonotype was detected many times. The rearrangement uses TRBV19 and TRBJ1-5, with 7 bases lining up with TRBD1. V was clipped by 3 bases and J by 0 bases; unmatched bases: 2. Germline V gene data show CDR1 as LNHDA and CDR2 as SQIVND (reference sequence). The CDR3 is 15 amino acids. CDR3 region: CASSMGQYSNQPQHF. The CDR3 nucleotides are TGTGCCAGTAGTATGGGACAGTATAGCAATCAGCCCCAGCATTTT.

This chain connects TRBV6-1 to TRBJ2-7, with 9 bases lining up with TRBD1. V shed 6 bases and J 5 bases; nucleotides not matched to a gene: 8. Germline V gene sequence: CDR1 MNHNS, CDR2 SASEGT. The CDR3 length is 14 residues. CDR3 residues: CASRTGGAPDEQYF. The DNA of the CDR3 is TGTGCCAGCAGGACAGGGGGTGCCCCCGACGAGCAGTACTTC.

This clonotype was recorded a few times. The rearrangement links TRBV24-1 to TRBJ2-5; 8 nucleotides agree with TRBD2. CDR3 size: 13 residues. The V gene end was trimmed by 5 bases and the J gene end by 3 bases; junction bases not matched to a gene: 1. Germline loops: CDR1 KGHDR, CDR2 SFDVKD. The DNA for the CDR3 is TGTGCCACCAGTGGAGCGGGAGAAGAGACCCAGTACTTC. It encodes CATSGAGEETQYF.

At least ten counts were recorded for this clonotype. The CDR3 sequence: CASSPRDGHTEAFF. In nucleotides, the CDR3 is TGTGCCAGCAGTCCGCGGGACGGCCACACTGAAGCTTTCTTT. The V gene is TRBV27, the J gene TRBJ1-1; D is possibly TRBD1 (5 bases). V was trimmed by 5 bases and J by 3 bases, leaving 13 bases between them. The CDR3 covers 14 residues. Germline V CDR1 and CDR2: MNHEY, SMNVEV (reference sequence).